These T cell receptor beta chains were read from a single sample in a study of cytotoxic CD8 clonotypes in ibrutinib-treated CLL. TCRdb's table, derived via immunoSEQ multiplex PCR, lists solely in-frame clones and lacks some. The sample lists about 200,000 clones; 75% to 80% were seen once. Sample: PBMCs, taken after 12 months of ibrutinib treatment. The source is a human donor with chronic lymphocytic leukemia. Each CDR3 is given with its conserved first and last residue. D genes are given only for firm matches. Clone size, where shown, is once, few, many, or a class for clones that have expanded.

DNA: TGCGCCACCCGCCTAGCGAACACCGGGGAGCTGTTTTTT; CDR3: CATRLANTGELFF; V: TRBV4-1; D: .; J: TRBJ2-2; size: .
DNA: TGTGCCAGCAGCTTAGGACATAGCACAGATACGCAGTATTTT; CDR3: CASSLGHSTDTQYF; V: TRBV11-2; D: .; J: TRBJ2-3; size: .
DNA: TGTGCCAGTTTAAGGGCAAGGGACTATGGCTACACCTTC; CDR3: CASLRARDYGYTF; V: TRBV2; D: .; J: TRBJ1-2; size: few
DNA: TGTGCCAGTAAATGGAGGGGACAGGGCGGTGAAAAACTGTTTTTT; CDR3: CASKWRGQGGEKLFF; V: TRBV19; D: TRBD1; J: TRBJ1-4; size: .
DNA: TGTGCCAGCAGCCCGGGACAGGGGGGTTCACCCCTCCACTTT; CDR3: CASSPGQGGSPLHF; V: TRBV7-9; D: TRBD1; J: TRBJ1-6; size: .
DNA: TGTGCCATCAGTACCAGGGACAGGGGAAGGAAAAATAATTCACCCCTCCACTTT; CDR3: CAISTRDRGRKNNSPLHF; V: TRBV10-3; D: TRBD1; J: TRBJ1-6; size: few
DNA: TGTGCCAGCAGCCAAGGGGACGAGAGGGGGGGCCGGGAGACCCAGTACTTC; CDR3: CASSQGDERGGRETQYF; V: TRBV4-2; D: .; J: TRBJ2-5; size: .
DNA: TGTGCCAGCAGTCCCGAGGACTATTCACCCCTCCACTTT; CDR3: CASSPEDYSPLHF; V: TRBV6-1; D: .; J: TRBJ1-6; size: .
DNA: TGTGCCAGCAGAACAGTATATGGCTACACCTTC; CDR3: CASRTVYGYTF; V: TRBV7-2; D: .; J: TRBJ1-2; size: few
DNA: TGTGCCATCAGTGAGTCCACCGCAGGGGGGGGGTACGAGCAGTACTTC; CDR3: CAISESTAGGGYEQYF; V: TRBV10-3; D: .; J: TRBJ2-7; size: .
DNA: TGTGCCAGCAGCAATAGTGGGGCAGGTGAGCAGTTCTTC; CDR3: CASSNSGAGEQFF; V: TRBV11-3; D: .; J: TRBJ2-1; size: .
DNA: TGTGCCAGCAGTTTTGACAGAACAAATCTTCACTTC; CDR3: CASSFDRTNLHF; V: TRBV27; D: .; J: TRBJ2-7; size: .
DNA: TGTGCCAGCAGTGGTATCAGGGGCTACGAGCAGTACTTC; CDR3: CASSGIRGYEQYF; V: TRBV6-1; D: .; J: TRBJ2-7; size: .
DNA: TGTGCCAGCAGTCACGATGCAGGGGGCCAGCCCCAGCATTTT; CDR3: CASSHDAGGQPQHF; V: TRBV6-5; D: TRBD1; J: TRBJ1-5; size: .
DNA: TGCGCCAGCAGCTTGTTGGAGACCGATTCCTACGAGCAGTACTTC; CDR3: CASSLLETDSYEQYF; V: TRBV5-1; D: .; J: TRBJ2-7; size: .
DNA: TGTGCCAGCAGCTTATGGGGGGTAAGCGAGCAGTACTTC; CDR3: CASSLWGVSEQYF; V: TRBV7-9; D: .; J: TRBJ2-7; size: .
DNA: TGTGCCAGCAGGGCGAGCCTGTGGGACAGCACCTACGAGCAGTACTTC; CDR3: CASRASLWDSTYEQYF; V: TRBV2; D: TRBD1; J: TRBJ2-7; size: .